One sample yielded the 2 T cell receptor beta chains listed below, sequenced in a study of post-analysis software for immune sequencing data (dated by TCRdb to the mid-2010s). Study-wide conclusions, independent of this receptor: Patients showed significantly higher frequencies than controls for a handful of TRBV segments, among them TRBV5-6, TRBV5-1 and TRBV20-1.

The library was built by means of PCR. Sequencing was performed on an Illumina HiSeq 2500. Unique molecular identifiers were incorporated into TCR beta cDNA libraries to reduce PCR and sequencing biases. TCRdb reprocessed the public reads (quality trimming at Q25 with fastp, clone calling with MiXCR) and kept in-frame beta chains. Each record represents a unique CDR3 protein, reported with the most common genes and DNA among its rows. The sample table lists some 700,000 distinct CDR3 sequences, approximately 60% of them with a count of one. The top ten hold roughly 12% of the sample. What these receptors recognize is not known. Input material: blood. The source of these receptors is a girl aged 2-15 years with multiple sclerosis.

The CDR3 DNA reads TGTGCCAGCAAAATTCAGGGAATCAGCACAGATACGCAGTATTTT. Encoded protein: CASKIQGISTDTQYF. The chain links TRBV6-1 to TRBJ2-3; TRBD1 is a possible D gene (5 bases). The CDR3 contains 15 residues. V was shortened by 7 bases and J by 0 bases, with 14 bases between the two germline ends. Germline V gene data show CDR1 as MNHNS and CDR2 as SASEGT.

The rearrangement uses TRBV7-2 and TRBJ1-2, with D hard to call. With 2 bases removed from V and 1 base from J, the gap between germline ends came to 14 bases. The CDR3 sequence is 16 residues long. Germline CDR1 reads SGHTA; CDR2 reads FQGNSA. CDR3 coding DNA: TGTGCCAGCAGCTTACCGTTCGGACCGGTTAACTATGGCTACACCTTC. Residues: CASSLPFGPVNYGYTF.